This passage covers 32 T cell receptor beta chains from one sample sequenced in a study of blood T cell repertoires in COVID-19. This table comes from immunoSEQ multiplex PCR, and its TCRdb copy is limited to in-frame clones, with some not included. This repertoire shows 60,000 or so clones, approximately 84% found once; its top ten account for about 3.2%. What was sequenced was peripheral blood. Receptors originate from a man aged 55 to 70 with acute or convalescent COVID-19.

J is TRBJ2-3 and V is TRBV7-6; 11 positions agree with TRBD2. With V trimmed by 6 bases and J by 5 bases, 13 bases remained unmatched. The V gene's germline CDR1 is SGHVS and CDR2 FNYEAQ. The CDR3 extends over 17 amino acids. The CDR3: CASSSITGLADGDTQYF. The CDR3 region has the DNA TGTGCCAGCAGTTCAATAACGGGACTAGCGGATGGAGATACGCAGTATTTT.

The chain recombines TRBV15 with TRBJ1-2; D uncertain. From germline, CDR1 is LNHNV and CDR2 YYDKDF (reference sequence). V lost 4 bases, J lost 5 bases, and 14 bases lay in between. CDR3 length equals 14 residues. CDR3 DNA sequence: TGTGCCACCAGCACATCCGTGTCGCTATATGGCTACACCTTC. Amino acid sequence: CATSTSVSLYGYTF.

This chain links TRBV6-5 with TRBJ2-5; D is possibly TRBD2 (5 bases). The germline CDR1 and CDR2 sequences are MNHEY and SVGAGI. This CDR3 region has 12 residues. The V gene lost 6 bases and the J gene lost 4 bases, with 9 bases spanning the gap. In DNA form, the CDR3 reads TGTGCCAGCAGAGGAGGCGGAGAGACCCAGTACTTC. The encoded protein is CASRGGGETQYF.

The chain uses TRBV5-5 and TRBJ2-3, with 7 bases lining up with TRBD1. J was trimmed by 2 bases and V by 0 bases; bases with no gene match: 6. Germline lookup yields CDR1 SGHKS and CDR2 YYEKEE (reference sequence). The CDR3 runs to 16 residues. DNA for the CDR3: TGTGCCAGCAGCTTGGTTCCGACAGGGCCCACAGATACGCAGTATTTT. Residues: CASSLVPTGPTDTQYF.

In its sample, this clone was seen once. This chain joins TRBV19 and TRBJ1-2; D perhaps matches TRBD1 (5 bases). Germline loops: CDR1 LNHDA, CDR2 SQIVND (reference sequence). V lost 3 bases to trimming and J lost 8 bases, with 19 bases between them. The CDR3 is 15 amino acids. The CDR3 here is CASSIAGASSVGYTF. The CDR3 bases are TGTGCCAGTAGTATCGCTGGGGCCTCAAGTGTCGGCTACACCTTC. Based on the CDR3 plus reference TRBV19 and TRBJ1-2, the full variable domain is DGGITQSPKYLFRKEGQNVTLSCEQNLNHDAMYWYRQDPGQGLRLIYYSQIVNDFQKGDIAEGYSVSREKKESFPLTVTSAQKNPTAFYLCASSIAGASSVGYTFGSGTRLTVV.

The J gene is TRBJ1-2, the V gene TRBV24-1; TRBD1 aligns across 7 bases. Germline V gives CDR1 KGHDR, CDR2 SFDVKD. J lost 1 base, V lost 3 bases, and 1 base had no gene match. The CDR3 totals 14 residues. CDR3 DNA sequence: TGTGCCACCAGTGATCAGGGGGGTAACTATGGCTACACCTTC. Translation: CATSDQGGNYGYTF.

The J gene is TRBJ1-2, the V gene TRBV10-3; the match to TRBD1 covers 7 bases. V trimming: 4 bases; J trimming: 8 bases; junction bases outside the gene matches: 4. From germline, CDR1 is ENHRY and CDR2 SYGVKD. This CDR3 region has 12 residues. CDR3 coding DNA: TGTGCCATCAGTGCCGAGGGGGCAGGCTACACCTTC. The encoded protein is CAISAEGAGYTF.

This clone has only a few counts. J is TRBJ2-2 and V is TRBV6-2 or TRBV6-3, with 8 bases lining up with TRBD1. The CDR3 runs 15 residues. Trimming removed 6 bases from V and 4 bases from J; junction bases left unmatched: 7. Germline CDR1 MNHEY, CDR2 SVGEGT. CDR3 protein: CASSSGTGRTGELFF. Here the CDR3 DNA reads TGTGCCAGCAGCTCCGGGACAGGACGCACCGGGGAGCTGTTTTTT.

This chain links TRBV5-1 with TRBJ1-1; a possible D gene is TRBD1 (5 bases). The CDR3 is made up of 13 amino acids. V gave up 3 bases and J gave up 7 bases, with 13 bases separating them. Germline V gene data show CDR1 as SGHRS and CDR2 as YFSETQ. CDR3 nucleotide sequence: TGCGCCAGCAGCTGGGGGGGATTCAATGAAGCTTTCTTT. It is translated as CASSWGGFNEAFF.

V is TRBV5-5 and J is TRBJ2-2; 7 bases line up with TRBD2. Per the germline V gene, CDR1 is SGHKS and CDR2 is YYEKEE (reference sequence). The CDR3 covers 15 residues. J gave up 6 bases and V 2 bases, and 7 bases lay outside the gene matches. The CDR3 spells CASSLDLAASGELFF. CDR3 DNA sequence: TGTGCCAGCAGCTTAGACCTAGCGGCCTCCGGGGAGCTGTTTTTT.

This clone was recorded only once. CDR3 residues: CASNTGGNTEAFF. The CDR3 nucleotides are TGTGCCAGCAATACGGGAGGGAACACTGAAGCTTTCTTT. The chain is built from TRBV7-2 and TRBJ1-1; D unresolved. Trimming took 7 bases from V and 1 from J, leaving 10 bases between them. The CDR3 totals 13 residues. CDR1 SGHTA and CDR2 FQGNSA come from the germline V gene.

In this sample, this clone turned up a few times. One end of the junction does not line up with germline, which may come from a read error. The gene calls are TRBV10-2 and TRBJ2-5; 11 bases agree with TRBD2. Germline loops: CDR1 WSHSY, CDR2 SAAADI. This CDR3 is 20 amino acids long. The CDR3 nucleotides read TGCGCCAGCATTGAGAGTGTGACTAGCGGGGTCCTACGGGGAGAAGAGACCCAGTACTTC. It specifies CASIESVTSGVLRGEETQYF.

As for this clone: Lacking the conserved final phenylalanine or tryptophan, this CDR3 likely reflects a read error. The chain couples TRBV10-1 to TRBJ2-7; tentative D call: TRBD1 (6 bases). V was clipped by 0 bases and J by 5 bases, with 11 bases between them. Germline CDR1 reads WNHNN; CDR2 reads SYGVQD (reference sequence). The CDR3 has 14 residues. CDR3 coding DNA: TGCGCCAGCAGTGAGTCCGGGACAAACCACGAGCAGTACTCC. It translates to CASSESGTNHEQYS.

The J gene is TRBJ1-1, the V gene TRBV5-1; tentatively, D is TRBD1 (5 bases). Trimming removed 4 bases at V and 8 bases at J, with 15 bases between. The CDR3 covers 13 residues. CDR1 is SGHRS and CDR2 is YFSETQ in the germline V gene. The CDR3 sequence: CASSPLLGGEAFF. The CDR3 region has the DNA TGCGCCAGCAGCCCCCTTCTGGGGGGGGAAGCTTTCTTT.

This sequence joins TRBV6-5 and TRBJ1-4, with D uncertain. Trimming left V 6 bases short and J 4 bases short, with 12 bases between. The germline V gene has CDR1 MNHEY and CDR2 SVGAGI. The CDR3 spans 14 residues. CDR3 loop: CASRRSGLNEKLFF. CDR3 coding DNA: TGTGCCAGCAGGCGGTCAGGACTTAATGAAAAACTGTTTTTT.

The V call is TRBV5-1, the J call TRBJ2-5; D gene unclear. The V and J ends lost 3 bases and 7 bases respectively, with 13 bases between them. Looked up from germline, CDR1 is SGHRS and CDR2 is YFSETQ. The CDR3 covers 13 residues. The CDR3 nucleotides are TGCGCCAGCAGCTCTAGAGAAGAGACGACCCAGTACTTC. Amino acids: CASSSREETTQYF.

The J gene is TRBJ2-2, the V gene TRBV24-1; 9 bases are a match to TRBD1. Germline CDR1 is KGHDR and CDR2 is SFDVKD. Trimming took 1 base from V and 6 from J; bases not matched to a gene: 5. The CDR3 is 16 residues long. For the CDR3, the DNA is TGTGCCACCAGTGATTTTGGACAGGGGAAACCCGGGGAGCTGTTTTTT. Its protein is CATSDFGQGKPGELFF.

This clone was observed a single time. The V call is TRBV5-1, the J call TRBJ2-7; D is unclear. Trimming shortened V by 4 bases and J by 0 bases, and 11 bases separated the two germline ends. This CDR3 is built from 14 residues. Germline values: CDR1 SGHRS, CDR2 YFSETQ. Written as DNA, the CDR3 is TGCGCCAGCAGCCCTCTAGGTCCCTCCTACGAGCAGTACTTC. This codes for CASSPLGPSYEQYF.

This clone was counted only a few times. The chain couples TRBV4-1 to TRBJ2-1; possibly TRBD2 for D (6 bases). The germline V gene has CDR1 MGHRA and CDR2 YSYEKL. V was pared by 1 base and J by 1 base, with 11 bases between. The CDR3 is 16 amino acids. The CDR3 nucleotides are TGCGCCAGCAGCCAAGTTACCGGGACTTCCTACAATGAGCAGTTCTTC. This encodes CASSQVTGTSYNEQFF.

The CDR3 DNA sequence: TGTGCCAGCAGCTTAGTCGGGGGGGCAGATACGCAGTATTTT. Translating gives CASSLVGGADTQYF. This chain connects TRBV7-2 to TRBJ2-3, with 8 bases lining up with TRBD2. Germline assignment: CDR1 SGHTA and CDR2 FQGNSA. V shed 1 base, J shed 4 bases, and the junction held 1 base outside the gene matches. This CDR3 spans 14 amino acids.

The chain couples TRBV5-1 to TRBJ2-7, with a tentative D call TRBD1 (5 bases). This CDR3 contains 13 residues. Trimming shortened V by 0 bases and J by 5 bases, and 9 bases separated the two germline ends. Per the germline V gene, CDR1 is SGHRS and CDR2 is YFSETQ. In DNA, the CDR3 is TGCGCCAGCAGCTTGGGGCAGGGTGACGAGCAGTACTTC. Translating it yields CASSLGQGDEQYF.

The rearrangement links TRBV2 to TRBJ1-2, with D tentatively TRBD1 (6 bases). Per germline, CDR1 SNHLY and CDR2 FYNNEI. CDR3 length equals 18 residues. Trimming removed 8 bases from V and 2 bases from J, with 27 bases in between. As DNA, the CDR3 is TGTGCCAGCCGTTCAGTGGATGAGGGGGATCGTCGGAACTATGGCTACACCTTC. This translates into CASRSVDEGDRRNYGYTF.

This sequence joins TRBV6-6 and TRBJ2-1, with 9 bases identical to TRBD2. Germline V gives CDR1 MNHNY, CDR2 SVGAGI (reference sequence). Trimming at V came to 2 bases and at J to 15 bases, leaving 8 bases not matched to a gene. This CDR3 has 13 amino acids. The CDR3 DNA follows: TGTGCCAGCAGTTACCTAGCGGGGCGGCTCCCGTTCTTC. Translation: CASSYLAGRLPFF.

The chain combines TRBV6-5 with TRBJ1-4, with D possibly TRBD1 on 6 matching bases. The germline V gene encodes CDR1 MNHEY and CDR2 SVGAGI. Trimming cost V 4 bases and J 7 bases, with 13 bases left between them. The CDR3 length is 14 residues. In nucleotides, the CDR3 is TGTGCCAGCAGTTCCAGGGGCTTAAGTGAAAAACTGTTTTTT. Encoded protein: CASSSRGLSEKLFF.

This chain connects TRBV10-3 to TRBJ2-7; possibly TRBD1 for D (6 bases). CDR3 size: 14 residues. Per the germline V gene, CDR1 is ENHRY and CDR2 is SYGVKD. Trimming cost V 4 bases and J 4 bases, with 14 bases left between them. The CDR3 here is CAISAWGPSYEQYF. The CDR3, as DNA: TGTGCCATCAGTGCGTGGGGGCCGAGTTACGAGCAGTACTTC.

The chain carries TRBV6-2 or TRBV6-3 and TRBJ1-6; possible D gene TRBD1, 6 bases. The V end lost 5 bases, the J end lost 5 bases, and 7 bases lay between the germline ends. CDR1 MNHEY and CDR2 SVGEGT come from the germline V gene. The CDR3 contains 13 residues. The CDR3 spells CASSRTDNSPLHF. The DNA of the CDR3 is TGTGCCAGCAGTCGGACAGATAATTCACCCCTCCACTTT.

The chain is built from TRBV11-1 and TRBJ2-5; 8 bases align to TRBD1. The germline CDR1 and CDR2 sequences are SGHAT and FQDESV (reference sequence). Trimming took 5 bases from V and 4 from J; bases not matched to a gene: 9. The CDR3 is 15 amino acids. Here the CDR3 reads CASSVEQGVGETQYF. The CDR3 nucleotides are TGTGCCAGCAGCGTTGAACAGGGGGTAGGAGAGACCCAGTACTTC.

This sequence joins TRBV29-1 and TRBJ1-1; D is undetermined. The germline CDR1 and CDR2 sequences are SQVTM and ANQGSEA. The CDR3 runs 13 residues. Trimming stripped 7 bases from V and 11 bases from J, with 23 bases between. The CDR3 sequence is CSAGIEGRTKAFF. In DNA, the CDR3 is TGCAGCGCCGGGATAGAAGGCAGAACAAAGGCTTTCTTT.

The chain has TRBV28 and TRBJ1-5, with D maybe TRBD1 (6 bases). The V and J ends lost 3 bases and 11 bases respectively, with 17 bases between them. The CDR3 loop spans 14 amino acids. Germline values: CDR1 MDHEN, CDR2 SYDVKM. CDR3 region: CASSLGHPQVAQHF. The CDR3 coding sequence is TGTGCCAGCAGTTTGGGACACCCTCAGGTAGCCCAGCATTTT.

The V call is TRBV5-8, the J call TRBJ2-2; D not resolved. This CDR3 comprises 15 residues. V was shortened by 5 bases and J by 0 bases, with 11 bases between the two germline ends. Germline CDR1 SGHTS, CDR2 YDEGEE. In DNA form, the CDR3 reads TGTGCCAGCAGTTTAGGAGCCGCGAACACCGGGGAGCTGTTTTTT. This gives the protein CASSLGAANTGELFF.

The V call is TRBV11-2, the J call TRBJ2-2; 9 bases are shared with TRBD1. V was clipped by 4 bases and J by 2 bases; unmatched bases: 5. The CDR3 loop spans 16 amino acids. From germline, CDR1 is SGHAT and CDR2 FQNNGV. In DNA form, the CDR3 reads TGTGCCAGCAGCTCCCGGGACAGGGCAAACACCGGGGAGCTGTTTTTT. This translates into CASSSRDRANTGELFF.

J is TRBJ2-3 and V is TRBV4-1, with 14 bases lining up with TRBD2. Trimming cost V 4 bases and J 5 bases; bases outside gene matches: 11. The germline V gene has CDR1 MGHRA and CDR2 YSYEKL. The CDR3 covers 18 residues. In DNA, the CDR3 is TGCGCCAGCAGCCGAGGACTAGCGGGGGGCCCAGCGGGAGATACGCAGTATTTT. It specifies CASSRGLAGGPAGDTQYF.